Below, 13 T cell receptor beta chains from the same sample are listed, as sequenced in a study of blood T cell repertoires in COVID-19. The data were produced by immunoSEQ multiplex PCR, yet TCRdb's version contains in-frame clones alone and is incomplete. The sample lists about 120,000 clones; around 81% were seen once. Sequencing was performed on peripheral blood. The receptor source for this set is a human donor in a cohort sampled during active COVID-19.

This rearrangement joins TRBV7-8 to TRBJ1-5; unclear D gene. Germline V gene lookup returns CDR1 SGHVS and CDR2 FQNEAQ. The V end was cut by 0 bases, the J end by 2 bases, with 14 bases between. The CDR3 consists of 17 residues. The CDR3: CASSLAALIERNQPQHF. CDR3 coding DNA: TGTGCCAGCAGCTTAGCCGCGTTAATTGAACGCAATCAGCCCCAGCATTTT.

The chain recombines TRBV6-5 with TRBJ2-6; D gene uncertain. The length of the CDR3 is 14 residues. Germline lookup yields CDR1 MNHEY and CDR2 SVGAGI. Trimming removed 0 bases from V and 5 bases from J, with 5 bases in between. As DNA, the CDR3 is TGTGCCAGCAGTTACTCGAGGAGGGCCAACGTCCTGACTTTC. Amino acids: CASSYSRRANVLTF.

This clone was recorded once. The chain carries TRBV20-1 and TRBJ2-7; D tentatively fits TRBD1 or TRBD2 (6 bases each). Between the trimmed V and J ends, which lost 3 bases and 6 bases, there was a span of 15 bases. The CDR3 runs to 13 residues. CDR1 DFQATT and CDR2 SNEGSKA come from the germline V gene (reference sequence). DNA for the CDR3: TGCAGTGCTAGTGGGGGGACATTCAGCGAGCAGTACTTC. This codes for CSASGGTFSEQYF.

This chain connects TRBV19 to TRBJ2-1, with a weak D call TRBD1 (6 bases). V was clipped by 3 bases and J by 8 bases, with 17 bases between them. The V gene's germline CDR1 is LNHDA and CDR2 SQIVND (reference sequence). The CDR3 extends over 15 amino acids. The CDR3, as DNA: TGTGCCAGTAGTATCGGGGCAGGGGATGTGGATGAGCAGTTCTTC. Translated, it gives CASSIGAGDVDEQFF.

The V and J genes are TRBV28 and TRBJ2-1; TRBD1 might be the D (6 bases). The germline CDR1 and CDR2 sequences are MDHEN and SYDVKM. This CDR3 has 15 residues. The germline V and J ends were trimmed by 5 bases and 7 bases, with 18 bases remaining between them. Here the CDR3 DNA reads TGTGCCAGCAGTGTACAGGGTTTGTCGCGGAATGAGCAGTTCTTC. This sequence encodes CASSVQGLSRNEQFF.

The chain carries TRBV19 and TRBJ2-1; 14 nucleotides match TRBD2. Germline V gene data show CDR1 as LNHDA and CDR2 as SQIVND (reference sequence). The ends lost 9 bases at V and 0 bases at J; junction bases unmatched: 7. CDR3 length equals 17 residues. The CDR3 DNA reads as TGTGCCAGCAGACTAGCGGGAGGGCAAAGCTCCTACAATGAGCAGTTCTTC. As protein: CASRLAGGQSSYNEQFF.

This rearrangement joins TRBV15 to TRBJ1-2; 12 bases line up with TRBD1. V lost 5 bases, J lost 5 bases, and 9 bases stayed unmatched. Germline CDR1 and CDR2: LNHNV and YYDKDF (reference sequence). CDR3 length: 16 amino acids. The CDR3 nucleotides are TGTGCCACCAGCCGGGACAGGGGGCCCGGTGGTTATGGCTACACCTTC. It codes for CATSRDRGPGGYGYTF. The variable domain in full, with the rest retrieved from reference TRBV15 and TRBJ1-2, is DAMVIQNPRYQVTQFGKPVTLSCSQTLNHNVMYWYQQKSSQAPKLLFHYYDKDFNNEADTPDNFQSRRPNTSFCFLDIRSPGLGDTAMYLCATSRDRGPGGYGYTFGSGTRLTVV.

This CDR3 reads CASSLRQAVYEQYF. CDR3 sequence (DNA): TGTGCCAGCAGCCTCCGACAGGCGGTCTACGAGCAGTACTTC. The J gene is TRBJ2-7, the V gene TRBV11-3, with D possibly TRBD1 on 6 matching bases. Germline values: CDR1 SGHNT, CDR2 YENEEA. V shed 5 bases and J shed 3 bases, with 14 bases lying between them. This CDR3 contains 14 residues.

The chain recombines TRBV7-6 with TRBJ2-3; 10 positions agree with TRBD2. Germline values: CDR1 SGHVS, CDR2 FNYEAQ. V dropped 5 bases and J dropped 3; count of bases not matched to a gene: 5. The CDR3 is 15 residues long. The CDR3 spells CASSPRTSGTDTQYF. CDR3 DNA: TGTGCCAGCAGCCCGAGGACTAGCGGAACAGATACGCAGTATTTT.

This clone was counted a few times. The chain uses TRBV18 and TRBJ2-1; TRBD2 agrees at 7 bases. This CDR3 is 15 amino acids long. V shed 3 bases and J 8 bases; nucleotides not matched to a gene: 10. Germline values: CDR1 KGHSH, CDR2 LQKENI. DNA of the CDR3: TGTGCCAGCTCACCCGAACGACTAGCACGCTATGAGCAGTTCTTC. Translation gives CASSPERLARYEQFF.

The CDR3 DNA follows: TGTGCCAGCTCACCAAGGGCAGGGAACTTGAACACTGAAGCTTTCTTT. Encoded protein: CASSPRAGNLNTEAFF. The gene calls are TRBV18 and TRBJ1-1, with D perhaps TRBD1 (5 bases). The CDR3 is made up of 16 amino acids. CDR1 and CDR2 from the germline V gene are KGHSH and LQKENI. The V and J ends lost 2 bases and 0 bases respectively, with 13 bases between them.

The chain recombines TRBV27 with TRBJ1-5; TRBD1 matches at 12 bases. Germline V gene data show CDR1 as MNHEY and CDR2 as SMNVEV (reference sequence). Trimming took 4 bases from V and 6 from J; bases not matched to a gene: 4. This CDR3 is 15 amino acids long. DNA of the CDR3: TGTGCCAGCAGTTCCGGGACAGGGGGCTTTCAGCCCCAGCATTTT. Its protein is CASSSGTGGFQPQHF.

The chain joins TRBV4-3 to TRBJ2-7, with TRBD2 as a possible D gene (6 bases). Trimming removed 4 bases at V and 5 bases at J, with 18 bases between. The CDR3 is made up of 15 amino acids. Germline values: CDR1 LGHNA, CDR2 YSLEER. The CDR3 loop is CASSPWGELGDEQYF. The CDR3 region has the DNA TGCGCCAGCAGCCCTTGGGGGGAGCTAGGGGACGAGCAGTACTTC.